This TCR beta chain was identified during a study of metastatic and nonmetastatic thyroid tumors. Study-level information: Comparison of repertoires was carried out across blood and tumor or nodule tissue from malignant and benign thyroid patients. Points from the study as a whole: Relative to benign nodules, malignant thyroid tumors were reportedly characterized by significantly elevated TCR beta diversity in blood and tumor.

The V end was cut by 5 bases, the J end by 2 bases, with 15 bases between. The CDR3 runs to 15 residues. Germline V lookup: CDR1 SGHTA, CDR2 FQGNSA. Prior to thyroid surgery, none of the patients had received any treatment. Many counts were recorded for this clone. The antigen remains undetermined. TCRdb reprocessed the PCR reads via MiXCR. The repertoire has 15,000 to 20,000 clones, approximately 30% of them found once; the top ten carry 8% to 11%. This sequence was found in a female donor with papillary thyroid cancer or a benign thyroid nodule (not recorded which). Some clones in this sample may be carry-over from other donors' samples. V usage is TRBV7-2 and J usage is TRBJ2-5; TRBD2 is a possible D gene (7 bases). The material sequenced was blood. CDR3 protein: CASSPGGALQETQYF. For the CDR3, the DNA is TGTGCCAGCAGCCCTGGGGGGGCTCTTCAAGAGACCCAGTACTTC.